Sequencing of this T cell receptor beta chain was carried out in a study of metastatic and nonmetastatic thyroid tumors. Turning to the study itself: Thyroid patients, malignant and benign, had repertoires compared across blood and tumor or nodule tissue. Study-wide findings and caveats: Malignant tumors reportedly showed significantly higher TCR beta diversity than benign nodules in both blood and tumor.

Original methodology: Built for papillary thyroid cancer, a distant-metastasis classifier drew on CDR3 differences across clinicopathological groups. MiXCR was used by TCRdb to re-call the PCR reads. The V and J calls, along with clone size, are taken from TCRdb and not from the paper's own processing. The sample holds 35,000 to 50,000 clones; approximately 3% are singletons and the top ten take more than 8.5%. Nobody among the patients had been given any treatment before thyroid surgery. Trimming cost V 3 bases and J 4 bases, with 13 bases left between them. Germline-derived CDR1 and CDR2 are SGHTA and FQGNSA. The CDR3 spans 15 residues. Points on this clone: The target antigen is unknown.

Sequenced: blood. The chain is built from TRBV7-2 and TRBJ2-1, with D possibly TRBD2 on 5 matching bases. The TCR comes from a female donor with papillary thyroid cancer or a benign thyroid nodule (not recorded which). Some clones in this sample may be carry-over from other donors' samples. CDR3 nucleotide sequence: TGTGCCAGCAGCTTTTCCTGGGGAGAATACAATGAGCAGTTCTTC. It encodes CASSFSWGEYNEQFF.